Listed below are T cell receptor beta chains from one sample, sequenced in a study of regulatory T cells in long-lasting Graves disease. Using its own MiXCR run on the multiplex PCR reads, TCRdb lists one record per CDR3 protein. The sample shows about 540,000 distinct CDR3 sequences, approximately 12% of them seen only once. Another study also made use of these data, one on T cells in Graves' hyperthyroidism and ophthalmopathy.

Sequencing was performed on peripheral blood mononuclear cells (PBMCs), taken at new diagnosis, from a patient treated with antithyroid drugs. The receptors were sampled from a man aged 30-40 years with Graves disease. Each CDR3 is given with its conserved first and last residue. Each record gives: D gene, clone size, V gene, J gene, CDR3 protein, CDR3 DNA. A D gene is named only where the DNA matches it firmly. Clone size is shown for a subset of rows, as once, few, many or a class of expanded clone.

NA	many	TRBV11-2	TRBJ1-2	CASSPYMDYGYTF	TGTGCCAGCAGCCCCTACATGGACTATGGCTACACCTTC
NA	many	TRBV7-8	TRBJ1-1	CASSPQTEAFF	TGTGCCAGCAGTCCCCAGACTGAAGCTTTCTTT
TRBD2	many	TRBV4-1	TRBJ2-7	CASSTSGSHEQYF	TGCGCCAGCTCGACTAGCGGGAGCCACGAGCAGTACTTC
NA	NA	TRBV9	TRBJ1-1	CASSQGVQGTEAFF	TGTGCCAGCAGCCAGGGAGTTCAGGGCACTGAAGCTTTCTTT
TRBD2	NA	TRBV7-2	TRBJ2-1	CASSLGFDGLGYNEQFF	TGTGCCAGCAGTTTGGGGTTTGACGGACTAGGCTACAATGAGCAGTTCTTT
NA	NA	TRBV30	TRBJ1-5	CAWTLGVDNQPQHF	TGTGCCTGGACTCTTGGGGTGGACAATCAGCCCCAGCATTTT
TRBD1	NA	TRBV6-4	TRBJ1-5	CASSYGQGDSNQPQHF	TGTGCCAGCAGTTATGGACAGGGGGATAGCAATCAGCCCCAGCATTTT
TRBD2	few	TRBV20-1	TRBJ2-1	CSPSGSAYNEQFF	TGCAGTCCCAGCGGGAGCGCCTACAATGAGCAGTTCTTC
NA	few	TRBV14	TRBJ2-3	CASSQEGTLLNTQYF	TGTGCCAGCAGCCAAGAAGGGACGCTATTGAATACGCAGTATTTT
TRBD2	many	TRBV27	TRBJ2-1	CASSHREGLAGVEQFF	TGTGCCAGCAGCCACCGGGAGGGACTAGCGGGAGTTGAGCAGTTCTTC
NA	many	TRBV15	TRBJ2-7	CATSRDTARTYEQYF	TGTGCCACCAGCAGAGACACCGCTAGAACCTACGAGCAGTACTTC
NA	many	TRBV6-5	TRBJ1-1	CASSYTGNTEAFF	TGTGCCAGCAGTTACACGGGGAACACTGAAGCTTTCTTT
TRBD1	many	TRBV7-9	TRBJ1-2	CASSWTGDYTF	TGTGCCAGCAGCTGGACAGGAGACTACACCTTC
NA	few	TRBV7-2	TRBJ2-7	CASSRPGGSGYEQYF	TGTGCCAGCAGCCGGCCTGGAGGGTCTGGCTACGAGCAGTACTTC
TRBD2	few	TRBV18	TRBJ2-1	CASSPGTSGRMRNEQFF	TGTGCCAGCTCCCCCGGGACTAGCGGGAGGATGCGAAATGAGCAGTTCTTC
NA	NA	TRBV5-1	TRBJ2-5	CASSLAILPASQYF	TGCGCCAGCAGCTTGGCCATTCTCCCGGCGTCCCAGTACTTC
NA	many	TRBV12-3/TRBV12-4	TRBJ1-1	CASSQRALRAAFF	TGTGCCAGCAGTCAGCGGGCCCTTCGGGCAGCTTTCTTT